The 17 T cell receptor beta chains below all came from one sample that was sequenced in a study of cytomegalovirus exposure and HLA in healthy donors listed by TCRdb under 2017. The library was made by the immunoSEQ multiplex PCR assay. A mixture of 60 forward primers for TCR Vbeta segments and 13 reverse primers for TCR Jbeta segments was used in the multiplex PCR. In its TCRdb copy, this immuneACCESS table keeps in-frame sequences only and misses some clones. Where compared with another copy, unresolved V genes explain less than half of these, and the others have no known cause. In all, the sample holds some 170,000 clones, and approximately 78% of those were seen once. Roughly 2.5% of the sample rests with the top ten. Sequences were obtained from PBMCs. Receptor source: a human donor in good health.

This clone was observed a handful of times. The CDR3 loop reads CASSITGQYTGELFF. CDR3 nucleotide sequence: TGTGCCAGTAGTATAACGGGACAGTACACCGGGGAGCTGTTTTTT. This chain connects TRBV19 to TRBJ2-2, with TRBD1 matching 7 bases. This CDR3 has 15 amino acids. Germline CDR1 is LNHDA and CDR2 is SQIVND (reference sequence). V lost 2 bases, J lost 3 bases, and 3 bases stayed unmatched. Supplemented by reference TRBV19 and TRBJ2-2, the full variable domain reads DGGITQSPKYLFRKEGQNVTLSCEQNLNHDAMYWYRQDPGQGLRLIYYSQIVNDFQKGDIAEGYSVSREKKESFPLTVTSAQKNPTAFYLCASSITGQYTGELFFGEGSRLTVL.

The chain's CDR3 is CASSRGPGRGPHEQYF. For the CDR3, the DNA is TGCGCCAGCAGCCGAGGCCCAGGGCGGGGGCCCCACGAGCAGTACTTC. The genes are TRBV4-1 and TRBJ2-7; maybe TRBD2 (7 bases). Looked up from germline, CDR1 is MGHRA and CDR2 is YSYEKL. V lost 4 bases to trimming and J lost 5 bases, with 21 bases between them. The length of the CDR3 is 16 residues.

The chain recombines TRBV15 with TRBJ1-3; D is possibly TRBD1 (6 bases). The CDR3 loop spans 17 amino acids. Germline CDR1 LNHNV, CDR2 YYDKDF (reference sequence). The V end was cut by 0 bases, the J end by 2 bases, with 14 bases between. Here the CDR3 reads CATSREYLRGPGNTIYF. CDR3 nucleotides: TGTGCCACCAGCAGAGAATACCTCAGGGGACCTGGAAACACCATATATTTT.

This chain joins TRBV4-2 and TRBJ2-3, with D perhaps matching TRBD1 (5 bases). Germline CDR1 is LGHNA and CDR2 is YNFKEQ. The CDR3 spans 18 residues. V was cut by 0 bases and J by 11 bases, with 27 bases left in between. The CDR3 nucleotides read TGTGCCAGCAGCCAAGATGAGCCAGGGCCCGCTGGGAAGGATGGGCAGTATTTT. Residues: CASSQDEPGPAGKDGQYF.

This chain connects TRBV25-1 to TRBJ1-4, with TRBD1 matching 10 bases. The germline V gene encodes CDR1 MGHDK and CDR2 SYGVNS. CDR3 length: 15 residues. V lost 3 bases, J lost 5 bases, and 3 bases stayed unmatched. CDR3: CASSDPGQGNEKLFF. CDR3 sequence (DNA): TGTGCCAGCAGTGACCCGGGACAGGGGAATGAAAAACTGTTTTTT.

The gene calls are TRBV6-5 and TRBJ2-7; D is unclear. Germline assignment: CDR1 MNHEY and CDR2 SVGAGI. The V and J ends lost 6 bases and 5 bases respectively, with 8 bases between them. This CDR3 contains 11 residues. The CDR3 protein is CASRIRDEQYF. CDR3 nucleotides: TGTGCCAGCAGAATCCGGGACGAGCAGTACTTC.

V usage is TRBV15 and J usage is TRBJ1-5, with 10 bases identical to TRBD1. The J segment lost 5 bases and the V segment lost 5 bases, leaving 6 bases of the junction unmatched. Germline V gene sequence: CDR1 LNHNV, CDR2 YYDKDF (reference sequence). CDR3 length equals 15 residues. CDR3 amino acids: CATSDMDRGDQPQHF. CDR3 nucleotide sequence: TGTGCCACCAGCGATATGGACAGGGGGGATCAGCCCCAGCATTTT.

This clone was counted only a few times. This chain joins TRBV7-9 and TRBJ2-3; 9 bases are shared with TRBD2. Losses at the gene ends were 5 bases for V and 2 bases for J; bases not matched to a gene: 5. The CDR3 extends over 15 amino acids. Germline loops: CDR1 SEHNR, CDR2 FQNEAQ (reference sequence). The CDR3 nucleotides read TGTGCCAGCAGCCCGGGACTAGCCGACACAGATACGCAGTATTTT. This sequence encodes CASSPGLADTDTQYF.

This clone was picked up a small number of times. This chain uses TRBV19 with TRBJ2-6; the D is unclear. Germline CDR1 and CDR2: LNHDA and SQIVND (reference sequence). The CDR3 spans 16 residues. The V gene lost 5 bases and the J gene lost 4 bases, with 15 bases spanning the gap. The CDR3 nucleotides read TGTGCCAGTAGTGCCCTCCGAGTACTGGGGGCCAACGTCCTGACTTTC. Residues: CASSALRVLGANVLTF.

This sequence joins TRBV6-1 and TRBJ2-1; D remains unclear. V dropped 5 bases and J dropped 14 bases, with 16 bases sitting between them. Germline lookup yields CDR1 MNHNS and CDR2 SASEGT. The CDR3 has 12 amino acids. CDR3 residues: CASSSPVRREFF. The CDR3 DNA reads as TGTGCCAGCAGTTCCCCTGTCCGACGGGAGTTCTTC.

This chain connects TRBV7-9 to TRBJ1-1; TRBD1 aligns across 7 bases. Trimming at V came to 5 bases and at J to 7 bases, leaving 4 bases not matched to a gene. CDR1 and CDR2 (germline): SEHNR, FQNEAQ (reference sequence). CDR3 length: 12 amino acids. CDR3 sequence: CASSRTGYEAFF. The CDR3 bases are TGTGCCAGCAGCCGGACAGGTTATGAAGCTTTCTTT.

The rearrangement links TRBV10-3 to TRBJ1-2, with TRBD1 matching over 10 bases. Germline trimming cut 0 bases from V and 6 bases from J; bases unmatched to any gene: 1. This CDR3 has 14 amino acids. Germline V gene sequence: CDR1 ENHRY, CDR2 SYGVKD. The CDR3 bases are TGTGCCATCAGTGAGTCAGGGACAGGGGATGGCTACACCTTC. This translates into CAISESGTGDGYTF.

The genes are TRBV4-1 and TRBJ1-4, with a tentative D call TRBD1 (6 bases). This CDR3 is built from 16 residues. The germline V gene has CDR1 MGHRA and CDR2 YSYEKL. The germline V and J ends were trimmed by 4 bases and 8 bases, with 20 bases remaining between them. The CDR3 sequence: CASSRLPQGRGEKLFF. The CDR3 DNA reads TGCGCCAGCAGCCGTCTCCCTCAGGGGAGGGGGGAAAAACTGTTTTTT.

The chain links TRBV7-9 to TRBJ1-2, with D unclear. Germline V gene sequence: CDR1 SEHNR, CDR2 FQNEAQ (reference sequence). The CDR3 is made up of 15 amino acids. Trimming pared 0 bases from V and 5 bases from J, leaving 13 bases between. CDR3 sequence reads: CASSLALGRGYGYTF. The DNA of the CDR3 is TGTGCCAGCAGCTTAGCCCTCGGGCGGGGTTATGGCTACACCTTC. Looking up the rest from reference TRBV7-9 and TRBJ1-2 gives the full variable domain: DTGVSQNPRHKITKRGQNVTFRCDPISEHNRLYWYRQTLGQGPEFLTYFQNEAQLEKSRLLSDRFSAERPKGSFSTLEIQRTEQGDSAMYLCASSLALGRGYGYTFGSGTRLTVV.

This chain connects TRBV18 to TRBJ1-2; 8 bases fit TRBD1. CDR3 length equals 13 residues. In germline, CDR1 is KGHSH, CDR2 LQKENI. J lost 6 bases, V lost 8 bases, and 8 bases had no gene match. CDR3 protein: CASATGVEDGYTF. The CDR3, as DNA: TGTGCCAGCGCGACAGGGGTAGAGGATGGCTACACCTTC. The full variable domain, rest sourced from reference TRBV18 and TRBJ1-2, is NAGVMQNPRHLVRRRGQEARLRCSPMKGHSHVYWYRQLPEEGLKFMVYLQKENIIDESGMPKERFSAEFPKEGPSILRIQQVVRGDSAAYFCASATGVEDGYTFGSGTRLTVV.

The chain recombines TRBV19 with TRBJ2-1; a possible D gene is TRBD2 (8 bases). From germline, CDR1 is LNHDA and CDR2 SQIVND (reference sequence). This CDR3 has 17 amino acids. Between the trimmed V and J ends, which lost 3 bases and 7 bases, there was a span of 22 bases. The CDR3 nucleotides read TGTGCCAGTAGTATGCCACCCTACAGGGGACTAGGGAATGAGCAGTTCTTC. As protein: CASSMPPYRGLGNEQFF.

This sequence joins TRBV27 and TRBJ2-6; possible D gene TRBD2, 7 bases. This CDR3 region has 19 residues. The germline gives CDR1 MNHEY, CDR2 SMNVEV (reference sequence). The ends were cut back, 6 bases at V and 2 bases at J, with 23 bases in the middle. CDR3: CASRPRGGGSVAGANVLTF. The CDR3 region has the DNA TGTGCCAGCAGGCCGAGGGGGGGCGGTTCGGTAGCTGGGGCCAACGTCCTGACTTTC. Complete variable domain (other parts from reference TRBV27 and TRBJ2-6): EAQVTQNPRYLITVTGKKLTVTCSQNMNHEYMSWYRQDPGLGLRQIYYSMNVEVTDKGDVPEGYKVSRKEKRNFPLILESPSPNQTSLYFCASRPRGGGSVAGANVLTFGAGSRLTVL.